The 12 T cell receptor beta chains reported below all come from one sample, sequenced in a study of T cells after yellow fever vaccination. TCRdb used MiXCR to reprocess the 5' RACE reads, holding one entry per CDR3 protein. The table shows about 220,000 distinct CDR3 sequences, with approximately 3% occurring only once. The sequencing here drew on CD4+ T cells sorted from PBMCs, taken 10 days after the yellow fever booster vaccination. These receptors originate from a man aged 18 to 30 who received the YFV17D yellow fever vaccine.

The sample holds many counts of this clonotype. The V call is TRBV5-1, the J call TRBJ2-3, with a tentative D call TRBD1 (5 bases). Germline V CDR1 and CDR2: SGHRS, YFSETQ. V lost 4 bases and J 4 bases, leaving 13 bases between the germline ends. This CDR3 region has 14 residues. CDR3 protein: CASSVDTAADTQYF. The DNA of the CDR3 is TGCGCCAGCAGCGTGGACACCGCGGCAGATACGCAGTATTTT.

This clonotype was seen at least ten times. This chain links TRBV6-1 with TRBJ1-1, with D unresolved. CDR1 MNHNS and CDR2 SASEGT come from the germline V gene. The ends were cut back, 2 bases at V and 7 bases at J, with 11 bases in the middle. The CDR3 is 13 residues long. Written as DNA, the CDR3 is TGTGCCAGCAGTGAATTCGAGGGATTTGAAGCTTTCTTT. Protein: CASSEFEGFEAFF.

This chain links TRBV12-3 or TRBV12-4 with TRBJ2-7; 7 positions match TRBD1. The CDR3 consists of 17 residues. V was clipped by 7 bases and J by 3 bases; unmatched bases: 18. The CDR3 sequence: CASTVSGVPGGYYEQYF. The CDR3 DNA is TGTGCCAGCACCGTATCAGGGGTCCCAGGGGGTTACTACGAGCAGTACTTC.

This clonotype showed up many times. V is TRBV11-2 and J is TRBJ1-6; TRBD1 might be the D (6 bases). The CDR3 is 15 residues long. CDR1 is SGHAT and CDR2 is FQNNGV in the germline V gene. The germline V and J ends were trimmed by 0 bases and 4 bases, with 7 bases remaining between them. The CDR3 nucleotides are TGTGCCAGCAGCTTAGACGGACAGTATAATTCACCCCTCCACTTT. Translation: CASSLDGQYNSPLHF.

The chain is built from TRBV5-6 and TRBJ2-3; 8 bases are a match to TRBD2. Trimming took 7 bases from V and 0 from J; bases not matched to a gene: 13. CDR3 size: 17 residues. Germline lookup yields CDR1 SGHDT and CDR2 YYEEEE. CDR3 amino acids: CASSPGQRGTSTDTQYF. CDR3 coding DNA: TGTGCCAGCTCCCCCGGGCAGCGGGGGACTAGCACAGATACGCAGTATTTT.

This clonotype was detected many times. The CDR3 protein is CASLRQSPYNEQFF. The CDR3 DNA reads as TGTGCCAGCCTGAGACAGAGCCCTTACAATGAGCAGTTCTTC. The chain links TRBV5-5 to TRBJ2-1; the D gene is possibly TRBD1 (5 bases). The V and J ends lost 7 bases and 4 bases respectively, with 15 bases between them. The germline CDR1 and CDR2 sequences are SGHKS and YYEKEE (reference sequence). This CDR3 comprises 14 residues.

Ten or more counts support this clonotype. The rearrangement links TRBV5-1 to TRBJ2-3, with unresolved D. Looked up from germline, CDR1 is SGHRS and CDR2 is YFSETQ. V lost 4 bases to trimming and J lost 1 base, with 7 bases between them. The CDR3 has 13 amino acids. The CDR3 spells CASSVSGTDTQYF. The CDR3, as DNA: TGCGCCAGCAGCGTGAGCGGCACAGATACGCAGTATTTT.

This clonotype was observed at least ten times. In DNA, the CDR3 is TGTGCCAGCAGGGAGGGCATGGGGACTGAAGCTTTCTTT. It translates to CASREGMGTEAFF. This chain connects TRBV27 to TRBJ1-1; D remains unclear. Germline V CDR1 and CDR2: MNHEY, SMNVEV (reference sequence). The CDR3 sequence is 13 residues long. V lost 6 bases, J lost 5 bases, and 13 bases lay in between.

This chain connects TRBV28 to TRBJ2-7; no clear D gene. The CDR3 covers 14 residues. Trimming took 6 bases from V and 2 from J, leaving 14 bases between them. From germline, CDR1 is MDHEN and CDR2 SYDVKM. CDR3: CASRPPDSPYEQYV. The CDR3 bases are TGTGCCAGCAGACCCCCCGATAGTCCCTACGAGCAGTACGTC.

This clonotype was observed at least ten times. The V and J genes are TRBV20-1 and TRBJ2-2, with D perhaps TRBD2 (5 bases). Trimming stripped 3 bases from V and 9 bases from J, with 17 bases between. The length of the CDR3 is 14 residues. Germline V gene sequence: CDR1 DFQATT, CDR2 SNEGSKA (reference sequence). CDR3: CSARTTYTPRELFF. The CDR3 DNA follows: TGCAGTGCTAGGACTACCTATACTCCCCGGGAGCTGTTTTTT.

This clonotype has a count of ten or more. The chain joins TRBV28 to TRBJ1-1; D possibly corresponds to TRBD1 (6 bases). Germline CDR1 and CDR2: MDHEN and SYDVKM. Trimming shortened V by 4 bases and J by 1 base, and 10 bases separated the two germline ends. This CDR3 contains 14 residues. Here the CDR3 DNA reads TGTGCCAGCAGTTCCGGACAGAAGAACACTGAAGCTTTCTTT. Translated, it gives CASSSGQKNTEAFF.

This clonotype was counted once. The rearrangement links TRBV27 to TRBJ2-5; 11 bases agree with TRBD2. This CDR3 comprises 17 residues. In germline, CDR1 is MNHEY, CDR2 SMNVEV (reference sequence). After removal of 6 bases from V and 5 bases from J, the junction contained 14 bases not matched to a gene. CDR3 nucleotides: TGTGCCAGCAGCCACCTCGTTCTAGCGGGGGGCTTTGAGACCCAGTACTTC. Translating gives CASSHLVLAGGFETQYF.